This T cell receptor (beta chain) was sequenced in a study of blood T cells in healthy people across ages. Per the germline V gene, CDR1 is SGHRS and CDR2 is YFSETQ. V lost 7 bases, J lost 4 bases, and 24 bases lay in between. This CDR3 is built from 17 residues. This clonotype was seen only a few times. A J-beta primer mix and a sample-barcoded 5' primer were used in a second PCR of about 6 to 12 cycles. With 12 random nucleotides, a template-switch adaptor tagged each individual cDNA molecule. TCRdb re-analysed the 5' RACE reads in MiXCR, keeping a single row per CDR3 protein. Of about 900,000 distinct CDR3 sequences listed, approximately 49% were seen once; the top ten hold roughly 13%.

The source is a man aged 30-40 years in good health. Material: blood. The chain recombines TRBV5-1 with TRBJ2-1; D possibly corresponds to TRBD2 (7 bases). CDR3 in amino acids: CASAISLGGATYNEQFF. DNA of the CDR3: TGCGCCAGCGCAATAAGCCTTGGGGGGGCCACGTACAATGAGCAGTTCTTC.